The sequence of this T cell receptor (beta chain) was determined in a study of blood T cells in healthy people across ages. Through a sample-barcoded 5' primer and a J-beta primer mix, a second PCR was run for roughly 6 to 12 cycles. One entry per CDR3 protein, called by TCRdb with MiXCR from the 5' RACE reads. In the table there are around 1,700,000 distinct CDR3 sequences, 28% of which are singletons. From germline, CDR1 is LGHDT and CDR2 YNNKEL (reference sequence). V gave up 6 bases and J gave up 10 bases, with 13 bases separating them. This CDR3 is built from 12 residues. The receptor was isolated from a woman aged 25 to 45 in good health. The source material was blood. The chain carries TRBV3-1 and TRBJ2-1; no firm D call. Here the CDR3 reads CASRDVKGEQFF. CDR3 nucleotides: TGTGCCAGCAGGGACGTCAAGGGCGAGCAGTTCTTC.